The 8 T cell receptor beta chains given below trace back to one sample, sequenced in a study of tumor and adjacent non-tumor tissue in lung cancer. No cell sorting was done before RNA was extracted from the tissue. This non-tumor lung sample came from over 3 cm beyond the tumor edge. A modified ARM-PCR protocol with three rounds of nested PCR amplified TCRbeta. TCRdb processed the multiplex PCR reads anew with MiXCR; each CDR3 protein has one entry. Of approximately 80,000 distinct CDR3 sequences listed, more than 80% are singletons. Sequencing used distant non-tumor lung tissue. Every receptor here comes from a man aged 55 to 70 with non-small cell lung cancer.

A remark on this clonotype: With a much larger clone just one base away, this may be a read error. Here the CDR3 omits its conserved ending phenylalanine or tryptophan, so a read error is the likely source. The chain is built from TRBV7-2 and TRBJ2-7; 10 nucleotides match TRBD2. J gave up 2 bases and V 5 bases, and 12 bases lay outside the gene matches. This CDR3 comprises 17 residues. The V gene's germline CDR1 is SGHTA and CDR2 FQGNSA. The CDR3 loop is CASSQDSSGRQTYEQYS. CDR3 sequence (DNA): TGTGCCAGCAGCCAAGACAGTAGCGGGAGGCAAACCTACGAGCAGTACTCC.

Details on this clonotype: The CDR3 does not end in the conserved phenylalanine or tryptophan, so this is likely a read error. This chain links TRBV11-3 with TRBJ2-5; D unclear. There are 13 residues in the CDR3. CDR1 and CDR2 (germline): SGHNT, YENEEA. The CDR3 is CAISFTVEETQYL. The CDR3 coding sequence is TGTGCCATCAGCTTTACCGTGGAAGAGACCCAGTACCTC.

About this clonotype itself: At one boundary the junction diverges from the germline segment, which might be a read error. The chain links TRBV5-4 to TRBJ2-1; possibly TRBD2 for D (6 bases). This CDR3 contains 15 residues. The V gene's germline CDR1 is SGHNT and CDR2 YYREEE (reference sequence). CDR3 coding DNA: TGTGCCAGCGGCTTGGACCTGCGGGACCCTAATGAACAGTTCTTC. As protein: CASGLDLRDPNEQFF.

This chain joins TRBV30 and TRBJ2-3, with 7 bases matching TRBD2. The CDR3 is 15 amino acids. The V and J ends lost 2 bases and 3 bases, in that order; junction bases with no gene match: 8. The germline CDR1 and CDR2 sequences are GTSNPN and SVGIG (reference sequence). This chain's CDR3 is CAWSTSEEGTDTQYF. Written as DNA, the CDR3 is TGTGCCTGGAGTACTAGCGAGGAAGGTACAGATACGCAGTATTTT.

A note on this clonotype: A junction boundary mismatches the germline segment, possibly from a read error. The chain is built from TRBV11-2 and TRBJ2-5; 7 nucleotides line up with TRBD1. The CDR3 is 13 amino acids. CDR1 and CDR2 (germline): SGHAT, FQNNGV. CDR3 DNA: TGTGTGAGCAGCTCTACAGGGGAAGATACCCGGTACTTC. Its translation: CVSSSTGEDTRYF. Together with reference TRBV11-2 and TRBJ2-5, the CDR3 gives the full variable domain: EAGVAQSPRYKIIEKRQSVAFWCNPISGHATLYWYQQILGQGPKLLIQFQNNGVVDDSQLPKDRFSAERLKGVDSTLKIQPAKLEDSAVYLCVSSSTGEDTRYFGPGTRLLVL.

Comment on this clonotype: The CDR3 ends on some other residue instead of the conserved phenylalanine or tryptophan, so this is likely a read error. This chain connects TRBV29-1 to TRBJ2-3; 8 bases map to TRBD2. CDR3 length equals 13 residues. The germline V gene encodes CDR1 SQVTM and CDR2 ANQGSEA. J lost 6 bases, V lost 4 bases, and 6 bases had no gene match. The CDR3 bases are TGCAGCGTTGCAAGCGGGAGCAGGGATACGCAGTATTTG. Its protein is CSVASGSRDTQYL.

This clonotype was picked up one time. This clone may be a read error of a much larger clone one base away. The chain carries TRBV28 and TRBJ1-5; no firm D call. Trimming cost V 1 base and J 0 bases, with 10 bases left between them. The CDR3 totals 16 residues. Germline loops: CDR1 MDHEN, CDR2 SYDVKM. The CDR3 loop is CASSLSEDHSNQPQHF. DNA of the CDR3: TGTGCCAGCAGTTTATCGGAGGATCATAGCAATCAGCCCCAGCATTTT.

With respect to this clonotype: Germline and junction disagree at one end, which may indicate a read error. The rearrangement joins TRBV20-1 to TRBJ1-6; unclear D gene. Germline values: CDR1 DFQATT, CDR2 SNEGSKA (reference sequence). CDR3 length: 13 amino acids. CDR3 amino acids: CSASSSRNSPLHF. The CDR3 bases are TGCAGTGCTAGTTCGAGCAGGAATTCACCACTCCACTTT.